These 16 T cell receptor beta chains were all obtained from the same sample, sequenced in a study of graft-versus-host responses after intestinal transplantation (dated by TCRdb to the early 2020s). Receptor amplification or capture employed the immunoSEQ multiplex PCR assay. TCRdb stores this immuneACCESS table with in-frame sequences only. Part of the clones is absent; in the studies checked, under half of the shortfall reflects unresolved V genes, and no reason is known for the rest. This sample has just over 40,000 clones in its table, and 91% of those were observed once. Clones ranked in the top ten supply about 2.5% of the sample. Sequencing used PBMCs, obtained 300 to 320 days after intestinal transplant. These receptors all stem from a human patient who received an intestinal transplant, so some T cells may come from the graft donor.

V usage is TRBV5-6 and J usage is TRBJ1-2; the match to TRBD1 covers 9 bases. The J segment lost 9 bases and the V segment lost 3 bases, leaving 3 bases of the junction unmatched. Germline V gene sequence: CDR1 SGHDT, CDR2 YYEEEE. The CDR3 covers 12 residues. The CDR3 region has the DNA TGTGCCAGCAGCTGGACAGGGGAGAGCTACACCTTC. It translates to CASSWTGESYTF.

The chain combines TRBV6-5 with TRBJ2-7, with D perhaps matching TRBD2 (6 bases). Per germline, CDR1 MNHEY and CDR2 SVGAGI. This CDR3 is built from 12 residues. V gave up 5 bases and J gave up 6 bases, with 11 bases separating them. The CDR3 reads CASSTGTAEQYF. For the CDR3, the DNA is TGTGCCAGCAGTACCGGGACTGCCGAGCAGTACTTC.

V and J are TRBV9 and TRBJ2-3; the D gene is possibly TRBD1 (5 bases). V lost 0 bases, J lost 4 bases, and 18 bases lay in between. This CDR3 contains 17 residues. Germline CDR1 reads SGDLS; CDR2 reads YYNGEE. The CDR3 DNA sequence: TGTGCCAGCAGCGTAGAGGAACGACAGAGAGACTCAGATACGCAGTATTTT. This translates into CASSVEERQRDSDTQYF.

The chain links TRBV5-4 to TRBJ2-1; TRBD2 matches 7 bases. Germline V gives CDR1 SGHNT, CDR2 YYREEE (reference sequence). The trim removed 0 bases at V and 9 bases at J, leaving 6 bases unmatched. This CDR3 is 14 amino acids long. CDR3 amino acids: CASSLEGASGEQFF. For the CDR3, the DNA is TGTGCCAGCAGCTTGGAAGGGGCTAGCGGTGAGCAGTTCTTC.

This sequence joins TRBV5-1 and TRBJ2-3; no definite D call. This CDR3 spans 11 amino acids. The ends were cut back, 0 bases at V and 6 bases at J, with 2 bases in the middle. Germline loops: CDR1 SGHRS, CDR2 YFSETQ. The CDR3 DNA sequence: TGCGCCAGCAGCTTGGGGGATACGCAGTATTTT. Translation gives CASSLGDTQYF. The variable domain in full, with the rest retrieved from reference TRBV5-1 and TRBJ2-3, is KAGVTQTPRYLIKTRGQQVTLSCSPISGHRSVSWYQQTPGQGLQFLFEYFSETQRNKGNFPGRFSGRQFSNSRSEMNVSTLELGDSALYLCASSLGDTQYFGPGTRLTVL.

This clone is a singleton in its sample. The genes are TRBV5-1 and TRBJ2-2; tentatively, D is TRBD2 (7 bases). Germline V gives CDR1 SGHRS, CDR2 YFSETQ. This CDR3 is built from 15 residues. Trimming removed 6 bases at V and 2 bases at J, with 14 bases between. CDR3 DNA: TGCGCCAGCAACCCCGGGGGGCCTAACACCGGGGAGCTGTTTTTT. Translation: CASNPGGPNTGELFF.

The chain uses TRBV6-4 and TRBJ2-7; 12 bases are a match to TRBD2. V trimming: 6 bases; J trimming: 3 bases; junction bases outside the gene matches: 6. CDR3 length: 15 residues. CDR1 is MRHNA and CDR2 is SNTAGT in the germline V gene. CDR3 coding DNA: TGTGCCAGCAGCGCACTAGCGGGAGGTTACTACGAGCAGTACTTC. It translates to CASSALAGGYYEQYF.

This chain connects TRBV7-2 to TRBJ1-5; D is unclear. The V and J ends lost 2 bases and 3 bases respectively, with 5 bases between them. CDR1 is SGHTA and CDR2 is FQGNSA in the germline V gene. CDR3 length: 13 residues. The CDR3 protein is CASSLIYNQPQHF. DNA for the CDR3: TGTGCCAGCAGCTTAATATACAATCAGCCCCAGCATTTT.

This chain uses TRBV5-1 with TRBJ1-1, with D unresolved. The germline CDR1 and CDR2 sequences are SGHRS and YFSETQ. The CDR3 loop spans 14 amino acids. Trimming stripped 1 base from V and 1 base from J, with 8 bases between. The CDR3 DNA sequence: TGCGCCAGCAGCTTGAGACAACGGAACACTGAAGCTTTCTTT. It is translated as CASSLRQRNTEAFF.

In nucleotides, the CDR3 is TGTGCCAGCAGCTCCCCAGGGGGGGTTTATTCCGAGCAGTACTTC. Amino acid sequence: CASSSPGGVYSEQYF. The gene calls are TRBV11-2 and TRBJ2-7, with D possibly called TRBD1 or TRBD2 (7 bases each). Germline loops: CDR1 SGHAT, CDR2 FQNNGV. CDR3 length: 15 residues. Trimming cost V 4 bases and J 6 bases, with 19 bases left between them.

The CDR3 coding sequence is TGCGCCAGCAGCCAAGGATGGACAGGGGGCTCGGATGGCTACACCTTC. This sequence encodes CASSQGWTGGSDGYTF. The chain recombines TRBV4-1 with TRBJ1-2; TRBD1 aligns across 11 bases. Trimming took 1 base from V and 6 from J; bases not matched to a gene: 7. Germline V CDR1 and CDR2: MGHRA, YSYEKL. CDR3 length: 16 residues.

The chain couples TRBV6-5 to TRBJ1-2, with D tentatively TRBD1 (6 bases). Germline V gene data show CDR1 as MNHEY and CDR2 as SVGAGI. The V end was cut by 5 bases, the J end by 2 bases, with 9 bases between. The CDR3 is 13 residues long. CDR3 in amino acids: CASSKGQNYGYTF. The CDR3 nucleotides read TGTGCCAGCAGTAAAGGACAGAACTATGGCTACACCTTC.

This sequence joins TRBV5-1 and TRBJ2-7; 7 positions agree with TRBD2. V was pared by 3 bases and J by 0 bases, with 6 bases of the junction left unmatched. This CDR3 has 15 residues. In germline, CDR1 is SGHRS, CDR2 YFSETQ. CDR3 in DNA: TGCGCCAGCAGCTATGCCGGGACTAACTCCTACGAGCAGTACTTC. Amino acid sequence: CASSYAGTNSYEQYF.

As regards this clone: A read error may produce the germline difference seen at one junction end. The same CDR3 is also encoded by other DNA sequences in this sample. The V call is TRBV19, the J call TRBJ2-1, with a possible D match to TRBD2 (5 bases). Looked up from germline, CDR1 is LNHDA and CDR2 is SQIVND (reference sequence). This CDR3 has 14 residues. CDR3 sequence (DNA): TGTGCCAGTAGTATAAGCGGTGTTTTCAATGAGCAATTCTTC. Translating it yields CASSISGVFNEQFF.

The chain has TRBV21-1 and TRBJ1-2; the tabulated D call, TRBD1, remains unverified against the DNA. TRBV21-1 corresponds to a pseudogene. This CDR3 is built from 16 residues. The CDR3 loop reads CASSKPRDMVNYGYTF. CDR3 DNA sequence: TGTGCCAGCAGCAAACCCCGGGACATGGTTAACTATGGCTACACCTTC.

The chain couples TRBV19 to TRBJ2-7, with a tentative D call TRBD2 (5 bases). CDR1 and CDR2 (germline): LNHDA, SQIVND (reference sequence). V gave up 3 bases and J gave up 0 bases, with 6 bases separating them. The length of the CDR3 is 13 residues. The CDR3 here is CASSMAGSYEQYF. CDR3 in DNA: TGTGCCAGTAGTATGGCGGGCTCCTACGAGCAGTACTTC.